The text below deals with one T cell receptor beta chain. Clones were sequenced by immunoSEQ multiplex PCR, and TCRdb holds only the in-frame ones, with some missing. The profile shows roughly 260,000 clones, roughly four fifths of them singletons. The data derive from a study of blood T cell repertoires in COVID-19. Study background: From T cells, B-cell-depleted T cells, or PBMCs came the material, which was cDNA or gDNA.

Germline-derived CDR1 and CDR2 are SNHLY and FYNNEI. V lost 4 bases and J lost 1, with 7 bases in between. The CDR3 loop spans 13 amino acids. The V call is TRBV2, the J call TRBJ1-1, with D unresolved. The sample comprised peripheral blood. This TCR was recovered from a woman between 65 and 79 years old with acute or convalescent COVID-19. Here the CDR3 reads CASSGHRNTEAFF. As DNA, the CDR3 is TGTGCCAGCAGTGGACACCGGAACACTGAAGCTTTCTTT.